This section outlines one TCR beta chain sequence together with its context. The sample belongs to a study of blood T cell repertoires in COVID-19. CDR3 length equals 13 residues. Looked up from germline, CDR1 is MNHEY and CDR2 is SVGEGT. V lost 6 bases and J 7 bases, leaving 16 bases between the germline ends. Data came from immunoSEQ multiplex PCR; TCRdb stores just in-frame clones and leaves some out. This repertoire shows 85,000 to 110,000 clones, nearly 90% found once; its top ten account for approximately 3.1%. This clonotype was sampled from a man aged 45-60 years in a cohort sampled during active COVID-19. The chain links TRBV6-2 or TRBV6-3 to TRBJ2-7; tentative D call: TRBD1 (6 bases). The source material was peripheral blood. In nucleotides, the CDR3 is TGTGCCAGCAGCCAACGACAGGTCGGGGAGCAGTACTTC. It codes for CASSQRQVGEQYF.